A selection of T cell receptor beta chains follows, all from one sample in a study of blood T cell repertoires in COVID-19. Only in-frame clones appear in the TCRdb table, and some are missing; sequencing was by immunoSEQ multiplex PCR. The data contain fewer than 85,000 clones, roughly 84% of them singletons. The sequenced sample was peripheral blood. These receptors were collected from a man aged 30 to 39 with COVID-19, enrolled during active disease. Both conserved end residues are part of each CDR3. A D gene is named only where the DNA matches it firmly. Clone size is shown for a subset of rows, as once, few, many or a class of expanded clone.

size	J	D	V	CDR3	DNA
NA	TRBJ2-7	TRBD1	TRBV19	CASSMETGVPYEQYF	TGTGCCAGTAGTATGGAGACAGGGGTCCCCTACGAGCAGTACTTC
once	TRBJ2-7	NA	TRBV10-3	CAISVAADSEQYF	TGTGCCATCAGTGTAGCTGCCGACTCAGAGCAGTACTTC
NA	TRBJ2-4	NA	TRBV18	CASSPVGKNIQYF	TGTGCCAGCTCACCCGTCGGTAAAAACATTCAGTACTTC
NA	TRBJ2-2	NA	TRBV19	CASSIDRNTGELFF	TGTGCCAGTAGTATCGACAGGAACACCGGGGAGCTGTTTTTT
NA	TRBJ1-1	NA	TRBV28	CASSLFAESTEAFF	TGTGCCAGCAGTTTATTTGCAGAATCCACTGAAGCTTTCTTT
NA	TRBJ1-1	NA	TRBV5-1	CASSPSLTENTEAFF	TGCGCCAGCAGCCCTTCCCTGACAGAGAACACTGAAGCTTTCTTT
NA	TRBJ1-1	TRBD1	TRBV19	CASWTGRSTEAFF	TGTGCCTCTTGGACAGGGAGGTCCACTGAAGCTTTCTTT
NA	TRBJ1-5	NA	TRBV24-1	CATSDSGQPQHF	TGTGCCACCAGTGACTCCGGTCAGCCCCAGCATTTT
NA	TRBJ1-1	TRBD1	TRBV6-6	CASTGQGVASTEAFF	TGTGCCAGCACTGGACAGGGGGTAGCGAGCACTGAAGCTTTCTTT
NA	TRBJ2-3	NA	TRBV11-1	CASSGASTDTQYF	TGTGCCAGCAGCGGAGCTAGCACAGATACGCAGTATTTT
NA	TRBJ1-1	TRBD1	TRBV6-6	CASRRQGMDTEAFF	TGTGCCAGCAGACGACAGGGAATGGACACTGAAGCTTTCTTT
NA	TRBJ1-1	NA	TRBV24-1	CATSDRGSKEAFF	TGTGCCACCAGTGACAGGGGTTCTAAGGAAGCTTTCTTT
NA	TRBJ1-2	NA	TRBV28	CASSPDGSLRGYTF	TGTGCCAGCAGTCCCGATGGGTCCCTGCGGGGCTACACCTTC
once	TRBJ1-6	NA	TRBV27	CASSLGLGLAISPLHF	TGTGCCAGCAGTTTAGGTCTTGGGCTAGCGATTTCACCCCTCCACTTT
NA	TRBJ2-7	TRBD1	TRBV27	CASSLGGTGTGTYEQYF	TGTGCCAGCAGTTTGGGGGGGACCGGGACAGGGACCTACGAGCAGTACTTC
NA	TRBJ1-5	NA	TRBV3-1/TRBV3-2	CASSQVSNQPQHF	TGTGCCAGCAGCCAAGTGTCAAATCAGCCCCAGCATTTT
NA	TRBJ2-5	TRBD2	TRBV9	CASSVGGVQETQYF	TGTGCCAGCAGCGTGGGAGGGGTCCAAGAGACCCAGTACTTC
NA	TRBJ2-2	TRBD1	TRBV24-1	CATGTGGIGELFF	TGTGCCACCGGGACAGGGGGTATCGGGGAGCTGTTTTTT
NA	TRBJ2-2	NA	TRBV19	CASKDRGDTGELFF	TGTGCCAGTAAGGACAGAGGGGACACCGGGGAGCTGTTTTTT
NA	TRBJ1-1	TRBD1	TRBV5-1	CASSTDRGRSTEAFF	TGCGCCAGCAGCACGGACAGGGGAAGAAGCACTGAAGCTTTCTTT
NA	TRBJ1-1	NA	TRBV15	CATSLGAGDTEAFF	TGTGCCACCAGTCTAGGGGCAGGGGACACTGAAGCTTTCTTT
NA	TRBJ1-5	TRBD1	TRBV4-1	CASSPGQGFQPQHF	TGCGCCAGCAGTCCGGGACAGGGTTTTCAGCCCCAGCATTTT
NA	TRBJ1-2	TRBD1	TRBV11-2	CASSWDSNYGYTF	TGTGCCAGCAGCTGGGACAGTAACTATGGCTACACCTTC
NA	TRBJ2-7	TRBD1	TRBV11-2	CASSPPPGQGAPVQYF	TGTGCCAGCAGCCCCCCCCCGGGACAGGGGGCGCCGGTGCAGTACTTC
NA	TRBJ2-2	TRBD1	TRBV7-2	CASSPRQGRDTGELFF	TGTGCCAGCAGCCCCCGACAGGGGAGAGATACCGGGGAGCTGTTTTTT
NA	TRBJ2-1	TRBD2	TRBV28	CASSSGGGGGYNEQFF	TGTGCCAGCAGTTCCGGCGGGGGGGGTGGTTACAATGAGCAGTTCTTC
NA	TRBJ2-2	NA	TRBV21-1	CASSNPKETGELFF	TGTGCCAGCAGCAACCCCAAGGAGACCGGGGAGCTGTTTTTT
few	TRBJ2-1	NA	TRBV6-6	CASKTHRGNEQFF	TGTGCCAGCAAGACCCATCGGGGCAATGAGCAGTTCTTC
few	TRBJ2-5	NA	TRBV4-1	CASSQVGSVQETQYF	TGCGCCAGCAGCCAAGTGGGGAGCGTCCAAGAGACCCAGTACTTC
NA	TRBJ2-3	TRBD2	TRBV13	CASSLGLAGDSTDTQYF	TGTGCCAGCAGCTTAGGACTAGCGGGAGACTCCACAGATACGCAGTATTTT
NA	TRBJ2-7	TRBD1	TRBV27	CASRLQGGYEQYF	TGTGCCAGCAGGTTACAGGGGGGTTACGAGCAGTACTTC
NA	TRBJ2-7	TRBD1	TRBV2	CASSVEQGVTYEQYF	TGTGCCAGCAGTGTGGAACAGGGGGTGACCTACGAGCAGTACTTC
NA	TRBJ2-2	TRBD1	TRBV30	CAWSTGTVNTGELFF	TGTGCCTGGAGTACCGGGACAGTTAATACCGGGGAGCTGTTTTTT
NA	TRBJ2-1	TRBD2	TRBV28	CASSHGGTSGNNEQFF	TGTGCCAGCAGCCACGGCGGGACTAGCGGTAACAATGAGCAGTTCTTC
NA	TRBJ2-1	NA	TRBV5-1	CASSLGATARGDEQFF	TGCGCCAGCAGCTTGGGCGCCACAGCCAGGGGCGATGAGCAGTTCTTC
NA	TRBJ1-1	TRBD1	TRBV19	CASSYRGANTEAFF	TGTGCCAGTAGCTACAGGGGGGCCAACACTGAAGCTTTCTTT
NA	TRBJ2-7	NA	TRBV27	CASTSGGNEQYF	TGTGCCAGCACCTCTGGGGGGAACGAGCAGTACTTC
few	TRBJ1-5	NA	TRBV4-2	CASSQDWAGQPQHF	TGTGCCAGCAGCCAAGATTGGGCAGGTCAGCCCCAGCATTTT
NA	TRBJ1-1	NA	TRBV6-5	CASSKHQSKSGEAFF	TGTGCCAGCAGTAAACACCAAAGTAAATCGGGAGAAGCTTTCTTT
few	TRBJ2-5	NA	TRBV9	CASSGWGGRETQYF	TGTGCCAGCAGCGGTTGGGGGGGCCGAGAGACCCAGTACTTC
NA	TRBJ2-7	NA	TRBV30	CAWSVSAYEQYF	TGTGCCTGGAGTGTCTCTGCCTACGAGCAGTACTTC
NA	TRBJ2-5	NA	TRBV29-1	CSVELAGVETQYF	TGCAGCGTTGAGCTGGCGGGTGTTGAGACCCAGTACTTC